The 9 T cell receptor beta chains given below trace back to one sample, sequenced in a study of shared clonotypes between healthy human individuals. Assay used: immunoSEQ multiplex PCR; TCRdb lists only in-frame clones, some missing. The sample holds over a million clones, approximately 96% seen once. Sequenced input: naive CD4+ T cells sorted from blood. Subset reported: CD45RA+ positively selected. The source is a man aged 25 to 40 in good health.

This sequence joins TRBV9 and TRBJ2-1; 9 bases map to TRBD2. The junction had 5 bases not matched to a gene; V was cut back by 3 bases and J by 4 bases. This CDR3 has 15 amino acids. The germline V gene encodes CDR1 SGDLS and CDR2 YYNGEE. CDR3 DNA sequence: TGTGCCAGCAGCGAGACTAGCGGAATGTACAATGAGCAGTTCTTC. Translated: CASSETSGMYNEQFF. The variable domain in full, completed from reference TRBV9 and TRBJ2-1, reads DSGVTQTPKHLITATGQRVTLRCSPRSGDLSVYWYQQSLDQGLQFLIQYYNGEERAKGNILERFSAQQFPDLHSELNLSSLELGDSALYFCASSETSGMYNEQFFGPGTRLTVL.

The chain recombines TRBV5-8 with TRBJ2-5, with D maybe TRBD2 (6 bases). The germline CDR1 and CDR2 sequences are SGHTS and YDEGEE. V lost 4 bases, J lost 3 bases, and 16 bases lay in between. The CDR3 length is 15 residues. This CDR3 is CASSPDIRREETQYF. The CDR3 DNA reads as TGTGCCAGCAGCCCCGACATCCGGAGGGAAGAGACCCAGTACTTC. Using reference TRBV5-8 and TRBJ2-5 for the parts outside the CDR3, the full variable domain is EAGVTQSPTHLIKTRGQQATLRCSPISGHTSVYWYQQALGLGLQFLLWYDEGEERNRGNFPPRFSGRQFPNYSSELNVNALELEDSALYLCASSPDIRREETQYFGPGTRLLVL.

This chain links TRBV5-1 with TRBJ1-1, with 7 bases that match TRBD1. Unmatched junction bases numbered 6, after V lost 1 base and J lost 3 bases. Germline V gives CDR1 SGHRS, CDR2 YFSETQ. This CDR3 comprises 15 residues. CDR3 sequence (DNA): TGCGCCAGCAGCTTGAAGGGACAGATCTACACTGAAGCTTTCTTT. Its translation is CASSLKGQIYTEAFF.

The genes are TRBV7-2 and TRBJ2-7, with 8 bases matching TRBD2. The germline V gene encodes CDR1 SGHTA and CDR2 FQGNSA. The CDR3 extends over 14 amino acids. V was clipped by 2 bases and J by 2 bases; unmatched bases: 2. CDR3 coding DNA: TGTGCCAGCAGCTTACCAGCGGGAGCCTACGAGCAGTACTTC. It encodes CASSLPAGAYEQYF.

The chain couples TRBV15 to TRBJ1-5; D is uncertain. CDR1 is LNHNV and CDR2 is YYDKDF in the germline V gene (reference sequence). The CDR3 runs to 13 residues. V lost 5 bases to trimming and J lost 3 bases, with 8 bases between them. CDR3 sequence (DNA): TGTGCCACCAGCGGAGGATCCAATCAGCCCCAGCATTTT. Translated: CATSGGSNQPQHF. Using reference TRBV15 and TRBJ1-5 for the parts outside the CDR3, the full variable domain is DAMVIQNPRYQVTQFGKPVTLSCSQTLNHNVMYWYQQKSSQAPKLLFHYYDKDFNNEADTPDNFQSRRPNTSFCFLDIRSPGLGDTAMYLCATSGGSNQPQHFGDGTRLSIL.

Only one count was recorded for this clone. The chain couples TRBV9 to TRBJ2-3; 9 bases agree with TRBD1. V was pared by 4 bases and J by 8 bases, with 8 bases of the junction left unmatched. The CDR3 contains 14 residues. Germline loops: CDR1 SGDLS, CDR2 YYNGEE. The CDR3 DNA is TGTGCCAGCAGCACCCGGACAGGGGTCGCTACGCAGTATTTT. Encoded protein: CASSTRTGVATQYF. Complete variable domain (other parts from reference TRBV9 and TRBJ2-3): DSGVTQTPKHLITATGQRVTLRCSPRSGDLSVYWYQQSLDQGLQFLIQYYNGEERAKGNILERFSAQQFPDLHSELNLSSLELGDSALYFCASSTRTGVATQYFGPGTRLTVL.

This rearrangement joins TRBV4-3 to TRBJ2-2; D call uncertain. The CDR3 extends over 14 amino acids. Germline CDR1 and CDR2: LGHNA and YSLEER. The V gene lost 0 bases and the J gene lost 7 bases, with 9 bases spanning the gap. In DNA form, the CDR3 reads TGCGCCAGCAGCCAAGAAACTAAGGGCGGGGAGCTGTTTTTT. Amino acids: CASSQETKGGELFF.

The chain employs TRBV28 and TRBJ1-5; D unresolved. V gave up 3 bases and J gave up 8 bases, with 8 bases separating them. Germline V gene sequence: CDR1 MDHEN, CDR2 SYDVKM. This CDR3 is 12 amino acids long. The CDR3 here is CASSFGGKPQHF. The CDR3 coding sequence is TGTGCCAGCAGTTTCGGTGGAAAGCCCCAGCATTTT.

The V and J genes are TRBV6-4 and TRBJ2-1; 10 nucleotides agree with TRBD2. The V gene end was trimmed by 5 bases and the J gene end by 9 bases; junction bases not matched to a gene: 13. Germline values: CDR1 MRHNA, CDR2 SNTAGT. This CDR3 has 16 residues. CDR3: CASSLLGGAGGSEQFF. The CDR3 DNA reads as TGTGCCAGCAGTCTCCTCGGAGGAGCGGGAGGGAGTGAGCAGTTCTTC.